This T cell receptor (beta chain) was observed in a study of blood T cells in healthy people across ages. CDR1 is DFQATT, CDR2 SNEGSKA, per germline (reference sequence). V shed 3 bases, J shed 3 bases, and the junction held 15 bases outside the gene matches. The CDR3 runs to 18 residues. This clonotype was observed a handful of times. Through a sample-barcoded 5' primer and a J-beta primer mix, a second PCR was run for roughly 6 to 12 cycles. Each CDR3 protein is one row after TCRdb ran MiXCR on the 5' RACE reads. This sample yields roughly 790,000 distinct CDR3 sequences, of which more than 40% are seen a single time; approximately 22% belongs to the top ten.

This rearrangement joins TRBV20-1 to TRBJ1-5; 9 bases match TRBD1. The sample comprised blood. The receptor's source is a woman in her fifties or sixties in good health. CDR3 DNA sequence: TGCAGTGCTAGCAGGGGGGGACAGGGAAGGTTTGCCAATCAGCCCCAGCATTTT. This sequence encodes CSASRGGQGRFANQPQHF.